The TCR beta chain under discussion was sequenced for a study of blood T cells in healthy people across ages. Germline V gives CDR1 SGDLS, CDR2 YYNGEE. The length of the CDR3 is 19 residues. Trimming cost V 4 bases and J 4 bases; bases outside gene matches: 17. A second 7 to 11 cycle PCR used barcoded and J-beta primers. TCRdb reanalysed the 5' RACE reads using MiXCR and keeps one entry per CDR3 protein. The profile shows 450,000 to 700,000 distinct CDR3 sequences, 25% to 30% of them singletons. What was sequenced was blood. This rearrangement joins TRBV9 to TRBJ1-2; TRBD1 aligns across 12 bases. The sequence was collected from a woman in her seventies in good health. CDR3 nucleotide sequence: TGTGCCAGCAGCCCCAGCCTTTTCGGGACAGGGGGCGCGGGCTATGGCTACACCTTC. Protein: CASSPSLFGTGGAGYGYTF.